The clone carrying this TCR beta chain has ten or more counts. These data are taken from a study of T cells in Graves' hyperthyroidism and ophthalmopathy. The V gene lost 6 bases and the J gene lost 1 base, with 12 bases spanning the gap. Germline lookup yields CDR1 SGHRS and CDR2 YFSETQ. This CDR3 is built from 14 residues. TCR beta CDR3 region amplification was performed from RNA transcripts. The TCR CDR3 first-round RT-PCR relied on the HTBI primer set. TCRdb reprocessed the multiplex PCR reads via MiXCR and lists one record per CDR3 protein. The sample includes more than 350,000 distinct CDR3 sequences, 15% of them seen just once.

The chain uses TRBV5-1 and TRBJ2-3, with D possibly TRBD2 on 6 matching bases. Sequences were obtained from blood. This TCR derives from a woman between 55 and 75 years old with Graves' ophthalmopathy. CDR3: CASKTGRGTDTQYF. The CDR3 DNA reads TGCGCCAGCAAAACCGGGAGAGGCACAGATACGCAGTATTTT.